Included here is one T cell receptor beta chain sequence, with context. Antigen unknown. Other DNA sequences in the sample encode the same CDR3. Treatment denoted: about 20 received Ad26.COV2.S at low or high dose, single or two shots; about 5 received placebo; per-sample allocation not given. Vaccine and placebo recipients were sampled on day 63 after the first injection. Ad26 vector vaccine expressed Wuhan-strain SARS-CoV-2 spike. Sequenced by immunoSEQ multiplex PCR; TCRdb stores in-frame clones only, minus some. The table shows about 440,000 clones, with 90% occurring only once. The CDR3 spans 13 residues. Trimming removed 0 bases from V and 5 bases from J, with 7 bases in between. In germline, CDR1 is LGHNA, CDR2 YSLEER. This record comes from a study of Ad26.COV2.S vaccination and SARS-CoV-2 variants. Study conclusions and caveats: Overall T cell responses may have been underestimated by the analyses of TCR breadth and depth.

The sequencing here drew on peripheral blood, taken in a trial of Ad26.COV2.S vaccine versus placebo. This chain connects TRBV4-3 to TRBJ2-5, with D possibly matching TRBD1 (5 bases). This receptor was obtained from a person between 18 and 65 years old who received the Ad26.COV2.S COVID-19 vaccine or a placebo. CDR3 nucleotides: TGCGCCAGCAGCCAAGATCCAGGGGAGACCCAGTACTTC. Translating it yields CASSQDPGETQYF.